The 8 T cell receptor beta chains below all came from one sample that was sequenced in a study of T cells in Graves' hyperthyroidism and ophthalmopathy. It was RNA transcripts that yielded the amplified TCR beta CDR3 regions. An initial round of RT-PCR targeting the TCR CDR3 relied on the HTBI primer set. TCRdb passed the multiplex PCR reads through MiXCR, listing each CDR3 protein once. The sample lists some 150,000 distinct CDR3 sequences, less than 25% seen once, with around two thirds in the top ten. The source material was blood. The receptor set was obtained from a woman between 50 and 59 years old with Graves' hyperthyroidism that later progressed to Graves' ophthalmopathy.

This clonotype has just a few counts. J is TRBJ1-1 and V is TRBV14; D is uncertain. Germline V gene data show CDR1 as SGHDN and CDR2 as FVKESK. The CDR3 totals 13 residues. With 4 bases removed from V and 11 bases from J, the gap between germline ends came to 17 bases. The CDR3 protein is CASSPRTGSGAFF. CDR3 sequence (DNA): TGTGCCAGCAGCCCCCGAACCGGCTCCGGTGCTTTCTTT. Filled out from reference TRBV14 and TRBJ1-1, the complete variable domain reads EAGVTQFPSHSVIEKGQTVTLRCDPISGHDNLYWYRRVMGKEIKFLLHFVKESKQDESGMPNNRFLAERTGGTYSTLKVQPAELEDSGVYFCASSPRTGSGAFFGQGTRLTVV.

This clonotype was found many times. The chain uses TRBV6-1 and TRBJ1-6; TRBD1 is a possible D gene (6 bases). The CDR3 covers 13 residues. Trimming left V 7 bases short and J 9 bases short, with 13 bases between. Germline CDR1 MNHNS, CDR2 SASEGT. The CDR3 nucleotides read TGTGCCAGCACCGAGGGGGAATCTTCACCCCTCCACTTT. Protein product: CASTEGESSPLHF.

This clonotype was counted many times. The J gene is TRBJ2-7, the V gene TRBV6-5; no definite D call. The germline gives CDR1 MNHEY, CDR2 SVGAGI. The CDR3 sequence is 15 residues long. The germline V and J ends were trimmed by 0 bases and 3 bases, with 12 bases remaining between them. CDR3: CASSYSADRSYEQYF. As DNA, the CDR3 is TGTGCCAGCAGTTACTCTGCCGACCGGAGCTACGAGCAGTACTTC.

This clonotype showed up many times. The CDR3 here is CASRTGASDTQYF. The CDR3, as DNA: TGTGCCAGCAGAACAGGGGCCTCAGATACGCAGTATTTT. The rearrangement joins TRBV5-5 to TRBJ2-3; 7 positions match TRBD1. There are 13 residues in the CDR3. From germline, CDR1 is SGHKS and CDR2 YYEKEE (reference sequence). The J segment lost 4 bases and the V segment lost 5 bases, leaving 4 bases of the junction unmatched.

This clonotype was seen at least ten times. The chain is built from TRBV20-1 and TRBJ2-5; D might be TRBD2 (6 bases). The CDR3 is 14 residues long. Trimming took off 6 bases at V and 4 bases at J, with 18 bases between the two ends. The germline V gene has CDR1 DFQATT and CDR2 SNEGSKA (reference sequence). CDR3 residues: CSAGVGGIRETQYF. Here the CDR3 DNA reads TGCAGTGCAGGTGTTGGGGGGATCCGAGAGACCCAGTACTTC.

This clonotype was picked up many times. This chain links TRBV7-2 with TRBJ2-1; 13 bases fit TRBD2. V lost 3 bases, J lost 13 bases, and 9 bases stayed unmatched. CDR1 is SGHTA and CDR2 is FQGNSA in the germline V gene. This CDR3 region has 15 residues. The CDR3 here is CASSFPKGLAGEQFF. CDR3 bases: TGTGCCAGCAGCTTTCCGAAAGGACTAGCGGGAGAACAGTTCTTC.

This chain connects TRBV28 to TRBJ2-7, with 8 bases matching TRBD1. The ends lost 5 bases at V and 7 bases at J; junction bases unmatched: 16. This CDR3 is built from 16 residues. Germline values: CDR1 MDHEN, CDR2 SYDVKM. This CDR3 reads CASSPSDRGPQYEQYF. CDR3 in DNA: TGTGCCAGCAGTCCCAGCGACAGGGGTCCCCAGTATGAGCAGTACTTC.

The sample holds many counts of this clonotype. V and J are TRBV7-8 and TRBJ2-5; 10 nucleotides align to TRBD1. Germline V CDR1 and CDR2: SGHVS, FQNEAQ. This CDR3 region has 14 residues. Germline trimming cut 5 bases from V and 5 bases from J; bases unmatched to any gene: 5. The CDR3, as DNA: TGTGCCAGCAGCCCGGGGACAGGGGATGAGACCCAGTACTTC. As protein: CASSPGTGDETQYF.